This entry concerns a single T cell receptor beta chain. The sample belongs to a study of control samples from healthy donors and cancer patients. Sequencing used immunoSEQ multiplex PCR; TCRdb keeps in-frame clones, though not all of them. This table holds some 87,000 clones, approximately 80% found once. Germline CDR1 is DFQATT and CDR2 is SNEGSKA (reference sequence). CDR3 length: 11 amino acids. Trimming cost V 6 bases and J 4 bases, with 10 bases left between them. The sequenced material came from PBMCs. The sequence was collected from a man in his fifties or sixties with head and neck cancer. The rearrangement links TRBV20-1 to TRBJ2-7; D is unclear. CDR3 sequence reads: CSAPDQYEQYF. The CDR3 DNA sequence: TGCAGTGCCCCCGACCAGTACGAGCAGTACTTC.